This TCR beta chain was obtained from a study of CD8 T cells in Susac syndrome. Sequencing of TCR beta was undertaken in CD8+ and CD4+ T cells derived from blood. The healthy controls were matched to patients by age and sex. TEMRA cells were enriched by FACS, while CD8+ and CD4+ T cells were obtained through a negative isolation that was performed magnetically. Germline CDR1 and CDR2: SGHAT and FQNNGV. V lost 5 bases to trimming and J lost 2 bases; unmatched junction nucleotides: 19. CDR3 size: 22 residues. Reverse transcription of roughly 0.45 to 1 ug RNA was carried out with random hexamers. Amplification of TCR beta CDR3 across 54 Vbeta and 13 Jbeta was performed with immunoSEQ multiplex PCR. TCRdb re-called the immunoSEQ multiplex PCR reads with MiXCR, one entry per CDR3 protein. The sample has roughly 60,000 distinct CDR3 sequences, around 94% seen once; the top ten hold 0.2%.

The chain links TRBV11-2 to TRBJ2-3; 16 nucleotides align to TRBD2. The sequenced sample consisted of CD8+ T cells from PBMCs. The receptor's source is a human donor in good health. In DNA form, the CDR3 reads TGTGCCAGCAGCCCCCACAGTAGGGGACTAGCGGGGGGGCCCCAGAACACAGATACGCAGTATTTT. This encodes CASSPHSRGLAGGPQNTDTQYF.